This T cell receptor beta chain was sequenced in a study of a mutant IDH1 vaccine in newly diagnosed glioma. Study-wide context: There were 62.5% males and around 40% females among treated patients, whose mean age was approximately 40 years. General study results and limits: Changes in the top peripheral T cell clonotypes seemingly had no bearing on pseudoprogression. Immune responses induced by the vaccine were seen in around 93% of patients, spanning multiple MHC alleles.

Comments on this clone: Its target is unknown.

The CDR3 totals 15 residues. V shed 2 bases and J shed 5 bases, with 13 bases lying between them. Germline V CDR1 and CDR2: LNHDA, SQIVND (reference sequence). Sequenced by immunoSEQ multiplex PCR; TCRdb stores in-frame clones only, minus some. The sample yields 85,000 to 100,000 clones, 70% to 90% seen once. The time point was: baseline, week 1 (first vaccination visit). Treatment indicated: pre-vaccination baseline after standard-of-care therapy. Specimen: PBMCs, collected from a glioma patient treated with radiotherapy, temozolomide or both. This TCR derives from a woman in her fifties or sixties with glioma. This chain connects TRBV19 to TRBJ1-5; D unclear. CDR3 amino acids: CASSIIPGADQPQHF. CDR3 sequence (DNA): TGTGCCAGTAGTATAATCCCGGGAGCGGATCAGCCCCAGCATTTT.